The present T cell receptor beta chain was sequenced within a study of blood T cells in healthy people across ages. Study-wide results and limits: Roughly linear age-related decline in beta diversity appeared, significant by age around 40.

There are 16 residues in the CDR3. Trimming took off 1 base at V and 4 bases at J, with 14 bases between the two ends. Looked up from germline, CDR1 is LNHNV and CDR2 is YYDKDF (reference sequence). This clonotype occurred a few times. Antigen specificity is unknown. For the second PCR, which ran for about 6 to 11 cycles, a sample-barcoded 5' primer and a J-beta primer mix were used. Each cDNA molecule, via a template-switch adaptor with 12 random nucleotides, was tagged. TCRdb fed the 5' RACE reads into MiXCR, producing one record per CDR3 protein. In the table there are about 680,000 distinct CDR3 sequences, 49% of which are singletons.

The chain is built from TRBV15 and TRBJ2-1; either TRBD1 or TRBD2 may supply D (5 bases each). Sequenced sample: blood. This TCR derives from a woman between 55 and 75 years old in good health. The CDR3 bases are TGTGCCACCAGCAGAGGGGTCGGGACCCGATACAATGAGCAGTTCTTC. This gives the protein CATSRGVGTRYNEQFF.